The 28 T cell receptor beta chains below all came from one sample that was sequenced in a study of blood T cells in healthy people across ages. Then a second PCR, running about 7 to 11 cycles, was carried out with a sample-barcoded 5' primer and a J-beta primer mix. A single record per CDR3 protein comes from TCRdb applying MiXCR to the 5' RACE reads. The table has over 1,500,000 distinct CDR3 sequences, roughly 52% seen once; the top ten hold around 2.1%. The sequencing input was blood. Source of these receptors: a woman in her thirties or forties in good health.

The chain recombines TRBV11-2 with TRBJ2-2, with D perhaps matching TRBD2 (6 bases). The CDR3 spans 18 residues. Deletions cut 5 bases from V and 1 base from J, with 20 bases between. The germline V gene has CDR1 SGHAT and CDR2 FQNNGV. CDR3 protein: CASSTMDLRGQNTGELFF. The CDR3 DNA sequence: TGTGCCAGCAGCACTATGGATTTGCGGGGCCAGAACACCGGGGAGCTGTTTTTT.

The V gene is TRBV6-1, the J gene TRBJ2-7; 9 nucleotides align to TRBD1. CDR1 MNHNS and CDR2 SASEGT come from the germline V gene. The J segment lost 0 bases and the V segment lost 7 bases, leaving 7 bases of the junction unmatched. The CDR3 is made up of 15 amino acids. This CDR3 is CASTRDRAISYEQYF. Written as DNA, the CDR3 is TGTGCCAGCACCAGGGACAGGGCGATCTCCTACGAGCAGTACTTC.

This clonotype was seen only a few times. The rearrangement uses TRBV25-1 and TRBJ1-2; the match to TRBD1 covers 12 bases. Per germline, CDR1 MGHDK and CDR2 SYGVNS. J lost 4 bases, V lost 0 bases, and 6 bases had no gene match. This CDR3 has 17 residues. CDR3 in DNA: TGTGCCAGCAGTGAATATGGGACAGGGGGCCTTGGCTATGGCTACACCTTC. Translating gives CASSEYGTGGLGYGYTF.

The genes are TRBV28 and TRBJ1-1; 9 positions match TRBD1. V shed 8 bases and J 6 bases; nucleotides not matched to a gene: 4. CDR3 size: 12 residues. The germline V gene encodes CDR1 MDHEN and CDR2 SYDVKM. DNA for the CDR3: TGTGCCAGCTGGGACAGGGAAGCTGAAGCTTTCTTT. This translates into CASWDREAEAFF.

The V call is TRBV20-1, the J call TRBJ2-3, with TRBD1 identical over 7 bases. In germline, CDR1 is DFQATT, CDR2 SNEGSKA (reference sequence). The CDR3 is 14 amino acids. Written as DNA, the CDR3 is TGCAATGCCGACGGACAGGATCGTCGGGATACGCAGTATTTT. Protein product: CNADGQDRRDTQYF.

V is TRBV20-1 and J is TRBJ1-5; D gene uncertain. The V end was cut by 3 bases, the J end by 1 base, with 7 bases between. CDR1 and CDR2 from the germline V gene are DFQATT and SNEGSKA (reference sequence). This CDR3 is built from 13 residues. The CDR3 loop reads CSARPGSNQPQHF. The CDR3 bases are TGCAGTGCTAGGCCGGGGAGCAATCAGCCCCAGCATTTT.

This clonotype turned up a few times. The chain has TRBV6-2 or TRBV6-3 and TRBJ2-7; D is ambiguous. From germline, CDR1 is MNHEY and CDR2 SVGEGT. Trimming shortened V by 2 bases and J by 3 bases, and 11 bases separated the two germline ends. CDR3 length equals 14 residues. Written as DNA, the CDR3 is TGTGCCAGCAGTTACGAGCCACAGTTCTACGAGCAGTACTTC. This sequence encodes CASSYEPQFYEQYF.

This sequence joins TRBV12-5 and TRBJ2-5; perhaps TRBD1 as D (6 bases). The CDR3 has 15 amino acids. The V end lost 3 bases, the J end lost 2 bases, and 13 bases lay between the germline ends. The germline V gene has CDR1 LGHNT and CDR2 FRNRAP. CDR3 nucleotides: TGTGCTAGTGGTTTAGGTAGGACAGAGCAAGAGACCCAGTACTTC. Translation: CASGLGRTEQETQYF.

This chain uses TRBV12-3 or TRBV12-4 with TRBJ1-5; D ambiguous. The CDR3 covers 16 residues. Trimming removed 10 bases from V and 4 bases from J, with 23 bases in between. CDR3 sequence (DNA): TGTGCCACCAGGATTTGGGCAGCCGAAGGGAATCAGCCCCAGCATTTT. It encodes CATRIWAAEGNQPQHF.

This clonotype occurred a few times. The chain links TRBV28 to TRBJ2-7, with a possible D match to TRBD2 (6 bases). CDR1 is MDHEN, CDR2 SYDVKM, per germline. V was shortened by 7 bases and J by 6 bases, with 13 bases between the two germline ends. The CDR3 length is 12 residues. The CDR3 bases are TGTGCCAGCATTGGAGGGTTTCGCGAGCAGTACTTC. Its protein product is CASIGGFREQYF.

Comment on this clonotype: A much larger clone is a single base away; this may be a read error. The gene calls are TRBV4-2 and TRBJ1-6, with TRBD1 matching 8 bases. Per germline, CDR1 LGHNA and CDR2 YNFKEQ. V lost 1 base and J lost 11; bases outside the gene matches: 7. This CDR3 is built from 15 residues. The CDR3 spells CASSQGGTGGPPLHF. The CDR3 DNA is TGTGCCAGCAGCCAAGGGGGGACAGGTGGTCCACCCCTCCACTTT.

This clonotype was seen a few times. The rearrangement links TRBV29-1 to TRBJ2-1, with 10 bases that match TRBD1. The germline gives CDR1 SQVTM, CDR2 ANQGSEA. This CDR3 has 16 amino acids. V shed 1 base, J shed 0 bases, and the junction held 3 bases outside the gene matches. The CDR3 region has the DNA TGCAGCGTTGAAGGGACAGGGGGTATCTCCTACAATGAGCAGTTCTTC. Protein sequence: CSVEGTGGISYNEQFF.

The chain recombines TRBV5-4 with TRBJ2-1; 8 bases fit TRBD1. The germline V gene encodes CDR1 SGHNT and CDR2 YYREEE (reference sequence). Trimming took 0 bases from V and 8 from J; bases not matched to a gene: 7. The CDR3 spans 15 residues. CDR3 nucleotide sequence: TGTGCCAGCAGCTTGGGAGGGGACAGGAGGGATGAGCAGTTCTTC. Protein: CASSLGGDRRDEQFF.

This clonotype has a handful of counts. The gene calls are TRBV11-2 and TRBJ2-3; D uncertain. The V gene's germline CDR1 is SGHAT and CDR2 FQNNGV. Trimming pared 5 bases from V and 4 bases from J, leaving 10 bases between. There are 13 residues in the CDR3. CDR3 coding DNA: TGTGCCAGCAGCGTAGTTCCCCCAGATACGCAGTATTTT. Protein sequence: CASSVVPPDTQYF.

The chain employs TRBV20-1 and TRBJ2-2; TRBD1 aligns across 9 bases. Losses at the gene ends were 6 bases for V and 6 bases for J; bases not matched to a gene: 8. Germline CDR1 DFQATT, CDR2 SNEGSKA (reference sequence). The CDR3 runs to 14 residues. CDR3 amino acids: CSAHTGGAPGELFF. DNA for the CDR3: TGCAGTGCGCATACAGGGGGCGCGCCCGGGGAGCTGTTTTTT.

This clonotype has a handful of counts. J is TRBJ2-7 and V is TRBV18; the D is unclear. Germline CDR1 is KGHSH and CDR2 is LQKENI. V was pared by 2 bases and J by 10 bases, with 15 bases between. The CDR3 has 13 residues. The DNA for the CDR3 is TGTGCCAGCTCACCAGACACCGCGGAGTCCCAGTACTTC. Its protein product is CASSPDTAESQYF.

The CDR3 protein is CASNGLARGQYF. Here the CDR3 DNA reads TGTGCCAGCAACGGACTAGCCCGCGGGCAGTACTTC. The V and J genes are TRBV6-5 and TRBJ2-7, with 8 bases lining up with TRBD2. Germline trimming cut 7 bases from V and 9 bases from J; bases unmatched to any gene: 8. Germline assignment: CDR1 MNHEY and CDR2 SVGAGI. The CDR3 is 12 residues long.

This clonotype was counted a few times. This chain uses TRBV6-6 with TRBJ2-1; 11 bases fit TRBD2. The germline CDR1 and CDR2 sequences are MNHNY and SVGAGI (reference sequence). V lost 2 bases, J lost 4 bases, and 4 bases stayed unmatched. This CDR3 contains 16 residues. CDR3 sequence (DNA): TGTGCCAGCAGTTACCGGACTAGCGGGCCTTACAATGAGCAGTTCTTC. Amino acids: CASSYRTSGPYNEQFF.

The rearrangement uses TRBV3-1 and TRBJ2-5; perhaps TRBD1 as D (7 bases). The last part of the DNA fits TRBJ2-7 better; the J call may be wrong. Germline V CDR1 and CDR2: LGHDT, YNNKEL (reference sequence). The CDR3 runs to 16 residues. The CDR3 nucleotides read TGTGCCAGCAGCCCCAGTGTAAACAGGGGAGGAAGCGAGCAGTACTTC. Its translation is CASSPSVNRGGSEQYF.

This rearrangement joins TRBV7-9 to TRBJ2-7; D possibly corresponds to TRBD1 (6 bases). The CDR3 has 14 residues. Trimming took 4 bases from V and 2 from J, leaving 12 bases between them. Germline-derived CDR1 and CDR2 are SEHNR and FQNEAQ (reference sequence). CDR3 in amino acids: CASSSQGQAYEQYF. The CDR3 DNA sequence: TGTGCCAGCAGCTCCCAGGGGCAAGCCTACGAGCAGTACTTC.

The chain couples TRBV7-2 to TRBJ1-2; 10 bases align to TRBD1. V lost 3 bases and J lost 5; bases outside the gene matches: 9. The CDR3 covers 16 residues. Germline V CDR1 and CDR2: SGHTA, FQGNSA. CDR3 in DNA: TGTGCCAGCAGCTTTCAACCCCGGACAGGGGGGTATGGCTACACCTTC. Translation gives CASSFQPRTGGYGYTF.

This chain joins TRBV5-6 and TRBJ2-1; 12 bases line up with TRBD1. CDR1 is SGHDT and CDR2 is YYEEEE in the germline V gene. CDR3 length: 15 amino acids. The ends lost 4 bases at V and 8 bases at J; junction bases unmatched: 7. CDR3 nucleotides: TGTGCCAGCAGCCGCCTAGGGACAGGGGGCGATGAGCAGTTCTTC. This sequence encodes CASSRLGTGGDEQFF.

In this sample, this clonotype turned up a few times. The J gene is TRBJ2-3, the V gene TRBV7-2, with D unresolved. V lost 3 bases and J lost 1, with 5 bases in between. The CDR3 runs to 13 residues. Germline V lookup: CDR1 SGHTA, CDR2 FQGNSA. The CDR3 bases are TGTGCCAGCAGCTTTACTCGCACAGATACGCAGTATTTT. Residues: CASSFTRTDTQYF.

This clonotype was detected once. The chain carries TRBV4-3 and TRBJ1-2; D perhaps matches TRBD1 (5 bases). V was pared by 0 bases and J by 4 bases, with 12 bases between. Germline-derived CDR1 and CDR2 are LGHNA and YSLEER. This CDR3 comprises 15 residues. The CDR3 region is CASSQDWGGTYGYTF. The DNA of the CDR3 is TGCGCCAGCAGCCAAGATTGGGGGGGTACCTATGGCTACACCTTC.

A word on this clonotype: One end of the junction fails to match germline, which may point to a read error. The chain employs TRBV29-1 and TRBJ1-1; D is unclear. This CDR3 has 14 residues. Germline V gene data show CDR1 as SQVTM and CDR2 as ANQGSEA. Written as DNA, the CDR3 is TGCAGCGTTGGCGGTACACTTATGAACACGGAAGCTTTCTTT. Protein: CSVGGTLMNTEAFF.

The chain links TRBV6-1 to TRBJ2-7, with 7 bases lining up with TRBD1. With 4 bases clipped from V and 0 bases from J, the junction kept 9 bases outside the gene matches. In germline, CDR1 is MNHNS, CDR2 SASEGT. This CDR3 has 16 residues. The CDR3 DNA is TGTGCCAGCAGTGTGACAGGGTTAGGAAGCTCCTACGAGCAGTACTTC. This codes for CASSVTGLGSSYEQYF.

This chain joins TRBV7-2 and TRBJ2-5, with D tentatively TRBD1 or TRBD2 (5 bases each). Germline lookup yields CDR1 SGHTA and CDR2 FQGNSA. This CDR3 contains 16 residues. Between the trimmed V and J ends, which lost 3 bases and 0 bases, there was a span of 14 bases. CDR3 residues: CASSFKGTVYQETQYF. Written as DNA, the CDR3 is TGTGCCAGCAGCTTCAAGGGGACGGTGTACCAAGAGACCCAGTACTTC.

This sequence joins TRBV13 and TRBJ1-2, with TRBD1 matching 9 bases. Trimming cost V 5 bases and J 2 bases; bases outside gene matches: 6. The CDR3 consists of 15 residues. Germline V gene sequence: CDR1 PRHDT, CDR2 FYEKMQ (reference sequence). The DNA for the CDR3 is TGTGCCAGCAGCGCGGGACAGGGCGGCAACTATGGCTACACCTTC. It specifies CASSAGQGGNYGYTF.